A single sample is the source of the 30 T cell receptor beta chains below, sequenced in a study of OX40 agonist ivuxolimab in advanced cancers. Receptor amplification or capture employed the immunoSEQ multiplex PCR assay. The clones in this table, taken by TCRdb from immuneACCESS, are in-frame only. Not every clone is retained; where verified, under half of the shortfall comes from an unresolved V gene, and the cause of the rest is unknown. The sample table contains some 64,000 clones; only one count was recorded for about four fifths of them. Of the sample, roughly 0.53% falls within the top ten clones. Here the sequenced sample was CD4+ or CD8+ T cells sorted from blood, taken in a trial of the OX40 agonist ivuxolimab. Every receptor here comes from an adult with an advanced solid tumor such as melanoma, head and neck, liver or kidney cancer.

For the CDR3, the DNA is TGTGCCAGCAGCAACGCCCTTAACGAGCAGTACTTC. Translation gives CASSNALNEQYF. This chain connects TRBV6-5 to TRBJ2-7; D is unclear. The CDR3 length is 12 residues. CDR1 is MNHEY and CDR2 is SVGAGI in the germline V gene. V was trimmed by 6 bases and J by 5 bases, leaving 11 bases between them.

The J gene is TRBJ2-1, the V gene TRBV11-3; 7 nucleotides align to TRBD2. In germline, CDR1 is SGHNT, CDR2 YENEEA. The CDR3 has 16 residues. Trimming cost V 5 bases and J 7 bases; bases outside gene matches: 14. The CDR3 loop is CASSPTRSGIANEQFF. The CDR3 nucleotides are TGTGCCAGCAGCCCAACCCGAAGCGGGATAGCTAATGAGCAGTTCTTC. Full variable domain (remainder filled in from reference TRBV11-3 and TRBJ2-1): EAGVVQSPRYKIIEKKQPVAFWCNPISGHNTLYWYLQNLGQGPELLIRYENEEAVDDSQLPKDRFSAERLKGVDSTLKIQPAELGDSAVYLCASSPTRSGIANEQFFGPGTRLTVL.

The chain has TRBV11-2 and TRBJ2-5; maybe TRBD1 (6 bases). Germline V gene data show CDR1 as SGHAT and CDR2 as FQNNGV. Trimming took 2 bases from V and 1 from J, leaving 17 bases between them. This CDR3 has 17 residues. The CDR3 region has the DNA TGTGCCAGCAGCTTAACGGCAGGGGTGGTTTTCCAAGAGACCCAGTACTTC. It translates to CASSLTAGVVFQETQYF.

This clone showed up just once. The CDR3, as DNA: TGTGCCAGCAGCCAGCAGGGGAATACAGATACGCAGTATTTT. It codes for CASSQQGNTDTQYF. The gene calls are TRBV7-2 and TRBJ2-3, with a possible D match to TRBD1 (6 bases). Deletions cut 5 bases from V and 3 bases from J, with 12 bases between. The CDR3 has 14 amino acids. Germline V gene lookup returns CDR1 SGHTA and CDR2 FQGNSA.

A single count supports this clone. A read error may produce the germline difference seen at one junction end. J is TRBJ2-7 and V is TRBV27; D is unclear. Per germline, CDR1 MNHEY and CDR2 SMNVEV (reference sequence). This CDR3 has 12 amino acids. The CDR3 sequence: CASRRDGYGQYF. The CDR3 coding sequence is TGTGCCAGCAGGAGAGATGGCTACGGGCAGTACTTC.

This clone occurred once. This chain connects TRBV29-1 to TRBJ2-5; TRBD2 agrees at 7 bases. Germline trimming cut 6 bases from V and 5 bases from J; bases unmatched to any gene: 12. Germline V CDR1 and CDR2: SQVTM, ANQGSEA. The CDR3 length is 14 residues. CDR3 DNA: TGCAGCGTCGCCCCAGGCGGGAGACTCGAGACCCAGTACTTC. This encodes CSVAPGGRLETQYF.

The rearrangement joins TRBV6-1 to TRBJ2-5, with 9 nucleotides matching TRBD2. J gave up 3 bases and V 1 base, and 3 bases lay outside the gene matches. The CDR3 consists of 15 residues. The V gene's germline CDR1 is MNHNS and CDR2 SASEGT. CDR3 in DNA: TGTGCCAGCAGTGAAGGTCCTAGCGGGGAAGAGACCCAGTACTTC. This sequence encodes CASSEGPSGEETQYF.

This chain connects TRBV10-3 to TRBJ2-2; 12 nucleotides line up with TRBD2. The J segment lost 8 bases and the V segment lost 4 bases, leaving 5 bases of the junction unmatched. This CDR3 is built from 15 residues. Per germline, CDR1 ENHRY and CDR2 SYGVKD. As DNA, the CDR3 is TGTGCCATCAGTGGACTAGCGGGAGTCGGTGGGGAGCTGTTTTTT. Its protein product is CAISGLAGVGGELFF.

The chain carries TRBV9 and TRBJ2-3, with 13 bases matching TRBD2. This CDR3 is 16 amino acids long. Germline loops: CDR1 SGDLS, CDR2 YYNGEE. The junction had 6 bases not matched to a gene; V was cut back by 4 bases and J by 4 bases. Here the CDR3 reads CASSSRTSGGADTQYF. The CDR3, as DNA: TGTGCCAGCAGCTCCCGGACTAGCGGGGGCGCAGATACGCAGTATTTT. Full variable domain (outside the CDR3, taken from reference TRBV9 and TRBJ2-3): DSGVTQTPKHLITATGQRVTLRCSPRSGDLSVYWYQQSLDQGLQFLIQYYNGEERAKGNILERFSAQQFPDLHSELNLSSLELGDSALYFCASSSRTSGGADTQYFGPGTRLTVL.

This sequence joins TRBV11-2 and TRBJ1-1; a possible D gene is TRBD1 (6 bases). Germline CDR1 is SGHAT and CDR2 is FQNNGV. The CDR3 has 17 residues. V lost 2 bases and J 3 bases, leaving 19 bases between the germline ends. The CDR3 is CASSLRGTGSEDTEAFF. The DNA for the CDR3 is TGTGCCAGCAGCTTAAGGGGAACAGGGTCGGAGGACACTGAAGCTTTCTTT.

The chain combines TRBV18 with TRBJ2-3; possibly TRBD2 for D (5 bases). Per the germline V gene, CDR1 is KGHSH and CDR2 is LQKENI. The CDR3 sequence is 12 residues long. V shed 3 bases and J shed 9 bases, with 10 bases lying between them. In nucleotides, the CDR3 is TGTGCCAGCTCACCGGACCGAGGGACGCAGTATTTT. As protein: CASSPDRGTQYF.

This clone appeared a single time. V gene TRBV21-1 combines with J gene TRBJ1-5. TRBV21-1 is a listed pseudogene. The CDR3 has 13 residues. CDR3 in DNA: TGTGCCAGCAGCAAAGCGGACAATCAGCCCCAGCATTTT. Its protein is CASSKADNQPQHF.

The J gene is TRBJ1-5, the V gene TRBV2, with D unresolved. CDR1 and CDR2 (germline): SNHLY, FYNNEI. This CDR3 comprises 15 residues. V was shortened by 2 bases and J by 0 bases, with 8 bases between the two germline ends. CDR3 nucleotides: TGTGCCAGCAGTGAAAGGCAGCGTAGCAATCAGCCCCAGCATTTT. It specifies CASSERQRSNQPQHF.

This chain links TRBV6-5 with TRBJ1-5, with 8 nucleotides matching TRBD1. Germline V CDR1 and CDR2: MNHEY, SVGAGI. The CDR3 is 15 amino acids. After removal of 5 bases from V and 5 bases from J, the junction contained 8 bases not matched to a gene. CDR3: CASSADREWDQPQHF. In DNA form, the CDR3 reads TGTGCCAGCAGTGCGGACAGGGAGTGGGATCAGCCCCAGCATTTT.

This clone was seen only a few times. This chain joins TRBV5-4 and TRBJ2-7; 9 bases align to TRBD2. Trimming at V came to 4 bases and at J to 6 bases, leaving 17 bases not matched to a gene. The CDR3 length is 17 residues. Per germline, CDR1 SGHNT and CDR2 YYREEE (reference sequence). CDR3 bases: TGTGCCAGCAGCCCGGGGTCTAGCGGGGTCCGGGGGGGCGAGCAGTACTTC. The encoded protein is CASSPGSSGVRGGEQYF.

This sequence joins TRBV25-1 and TRBJ2-1; no clear D. The CDR3 is 12 residues long. V was pared by 0 bases and J by 7 bases, with 4 bases between. The germline CDR1 and CDR2 sequences are MGHDK and SYGVNS. The CDR3 DNA reads TGTGCCAGCAGTGAATATCAAAATGAGCAGTTCTTC. Encoded protein: CASSEYQNEQFF.

The chain recombines TRBV15 with TRBJ1-5; D remains unclear. Germline V gene sequence: CDR1 LNHNV, CDR2 YYDKDF (reference sequence). V lost 3 bases, J lost 4 bases, and 10 bases lay in between. The length of the CDR3 is 14 residues. The chain's CDR3 is CATSSRTQNQPQHF. The CDR3 DNA follows: TGTGCCACCAGCAGTAGGACCCAGAATCAGCCCCAGCATTTT.

In its sample, this clone was seen a few times. The rearrangement uses TRBV7-2 and TRBJ2-7; possibly TRBD1 for D (5 bases). The CDR3 runs to 12 residues. From germline, CDR1 is SGHTA and CDR2 FQGNSA. Between the trimmed V and J ends, which lost 4 bases and 5 bases, there was a span of 9 bases. In nucleotides, the CDR3 is TGTGCCAGCAGCTCAGGGATCCACGAGCAGTACTTC. Protein: CASSSGIHEQYF.

The rearrangement uses TRBV2 and TRBJ1-4; D uncertain. The CDR3 extends over 14 amino acids. Germline lookup yields CDR1 SNHLY and CDR2 FYNNEI. The V end lost 7 bases, the J end lost 8 bases, and 17 bases lay between the germline ends. The CDR3 sequence is CASTEERVNEKLFF. The CDR3 coding sequence is TGTGCCAGCACAGAGGAGAGGGTTAACGAAAAACTGTTTTTT. The full variable domain, with the rest looked up from reference TRBV2 and TRBJ1-4, is EPEVTQTPSHQVTQMGQEVILRCVPISNHLYFYWYRQILGQKVEFLVSFYNNEISEKSEIFDDQFSVERPDGSNFTLKIRSTKLEDSAMYFCASTEERVNEKLFFGSGTQLSVL.

The V and J genes are TRBV27 and TRBJ1-2; D is possibly TRBD1 (5 bases). The ends were cut back, 5 bases at V and 4 bases at J, with 11 bases in the middle. The germline V gene has CDR1 MNHEY and CDR2 SMNVEV (reference sequence). CDR3 size: 13 residues. The chain's CDR3 is CASSRDGRYGYTF. The CDR3 nucleotides read TGTGCCAGCAGTCGGGACGGGCGCTATGGCTACACCTTC.

Ten or more counts support this clone. This sequence joins TRBV11-2 and TRBJ2-7; TRBD2 aligns across 9 bases. Germline CDR1 SGHAT, CDR2 FQNNGV. This CDR3 comprises 15 residues. V lost 4 bases and J lost 3; bases outside the gene matches: 7. CDR3 nucleotide sequence: TGTGCCAGCAGCTACCTTAGCGGGAGTTTCTACGAGCAGTACTTC. This translates into CASSYLSGSFYEQYF. Variable domain in full (rest from reference TRBV11-2 and TRBJ2-7): EAGVAQSPRYKIIEKRQSVAFWCNPISGHATLYWYQQILGQGPKLLIQFQNNGVVDDSQLPKDRFSAERLKGVDSTLKIQPAKLEDSAVYLCASSYLSGSFYEQYFGPGTRLTVT.

The chain joins TRBV6-1 to TRBJ2-6, with 7 bases that match TRBD2. V lost 4 bases to trimming and J lost 3 bases; unmatched junction nucleotides: 6. Looked up from germline, CDR1 is MNHNS and CDR2 is SASEGT. The CDR3 is made up of 16 amino acids. CDR3 amino acids: CASSVQAGYGANVLTF. The CDR3 bases are TGTGCCAGCAGTGTACAAGCGGGATATGGGGCCAACGTCCTGACTTTC.

V is TRBV10-3 and J is TRBJ1-5; D not resolved. Trimming cost V 2 bases and J 1 base, with 12 bases left between them. This CDR3 is 16 amino acids long. Germline V gene lookup returns CDR1 ENHRY and CDR2 SYGVKD. In DNA, the CDR3 is TGTGCCATCAGTGAGGGATTACACTCAAGCAATCAGCCCCAGCATTTT. Its translation: CAISEGLHSSNQPQHF.

V usage is TRBV7-8 and J usage is TRBJ1-3; TRBD1 might be the D (5 bases). Trimming took off 7 bases at V and 6 bases at J, with 22 bases between the two ends. This CDR3 region has 16 residues. Germline CDR1 is SGHVS and CDR2 is FQNEAQ. CDR3 coding DNA: TGTGCCAGCACCGGCCGGGGGTTTACCAGGGCAAACACCATATATTTT. The encoded protein is CASTGRGFTRANTIYF.

The gene calls are TRBV6-6 and TRBJ1-1, with no clear D. This CDR3 is 13 amino acids long. V lost 4 bases and J 3 bases, leaving 9 bases between the germline ends. The germline CDR1 and CDR2 sequences are MNHNY and SVGAGI (reference sequence). DNA for the CDR3: TGTGCCAGCAGTTTCGCGCAAGACACTGAAGCTTTCTTT. Protein sequence: CASSFAQDTEAFF.

The CDR3 sequence: CASSEVGYGGYNEQFF. In DNA form, the CDR3 reads TGTGCCAGCAGTGAAGTTGGGTACGGGGGCTACAATGAGCAGTTCTTC. The rearrangement uses TRBV6-1 and TRBJ2-1; D may be TRBD2 (6 bases). Germline V gives CDR1 MNHNS, CDR2 SASEGT. Trimming took off 1 base at V and 3 bases at J, with 13 bases between the two ends. The CDR3 is 16 amino acids.

The chain recombines TRBV12-2 with TRBJ2-7; the listed D gene, TRBD1, was not tested against the DNA. TRBV12-2 has pseudogene status. The CDR3 runs to 12 residues. The chain's CDR3 is CASRLGSYEQYF. CDR3 DNA sequence: TGTGCAAGTCGCTTAGGCAGCTACGAGCAGTACTTC.

The genes are TRBV10-1 and TRBJ2-4; D gene uncertain. The CDR3 covers 16 residues. Trimming took off 0 bases at V and 1 base at J, with 10 bases between the two ends. Germline CDR1 reads WNHNN; CDR2 reads SYGVQD (reference sequence). The CDR3 bases are TGCGCCAGCAGTGAGTCAGGCCCGGAGGCCAAAAACATTCAGTACTTC. Protein product: CASSESGPEAKNIQYF.

This sequence joins TRBV5-4 and TRBJ2-3, with D hard to call. V was shortened by 7 bases and J by 2 bases, with 14 bases between the two germline ends. The CDR3 length is 14 residues. Germline lookup yields CDR1 SGHNT and CDR2 YYREEE (reference sequence). CDR3 loop: CASSLGGFTDTQYF. The CDR3 DNA is TGTGCCAGCTCCCTGGGCGGCTTCACAGATACGCAGTATTTT.

V is TRBV6-6 and J is TRBJ2-3; 7 bases are shared with TRBD2. The junction had 7 bases not matched to a gene; V was cut back by 7 bases and J by 3 bases. Germline V gene lookup returns CDR1 MNHNY and CDR2 SVGAGI (reference sequence). This CDR3 has 14 amino acids. CDR3: CASTGWEGTDTQYF. CDR3 nucleotides: TGTGCCAGCACCGGGTGGGAGGGGACAGATACGCAGTATTTT.